This TCR beta chain was identified during a study of T cells expressing NK-cell markers. In the study overall: Sequencing covered eight donors, seven HCMV-seropositive and one seronegative.

Per the germline V gene, CDR1 is KGHDR and CDR2 is SFDVKD. There are 18 residues in the CDR3. With respect to this clonotype: Its antigen is as yet unknown.

Libraries used 5'RACE template switching adding universal primer site and UMIs. TCRdb reprocessed the 5' RACE reads and stores each CDR3 protein as one record, lacking DNA. The sample table includes about 460,000 distinct CDR3 sequences. Notes on the study in general: Six or seven donors had dominant NKG2C+ clonotypes that comprised about 1.0-7.5% of their CD8+ T cells.

Sequencing used blood T cells: a sorted CD56 or NKG2C T cell subset, CD4+ or CD8+ T cells, or bulk PBMC T cells (not recorded which). The chain is built from TRBV24-1 and TRBJ2-1; TCRdb selects TRBD2, and the lack of DNA leaves this call unchecked. The origin of this receptor is a woman in her forties or fifties in good health. CDR3 in amino acids: CATSGRYSTGSSYNEQFF.